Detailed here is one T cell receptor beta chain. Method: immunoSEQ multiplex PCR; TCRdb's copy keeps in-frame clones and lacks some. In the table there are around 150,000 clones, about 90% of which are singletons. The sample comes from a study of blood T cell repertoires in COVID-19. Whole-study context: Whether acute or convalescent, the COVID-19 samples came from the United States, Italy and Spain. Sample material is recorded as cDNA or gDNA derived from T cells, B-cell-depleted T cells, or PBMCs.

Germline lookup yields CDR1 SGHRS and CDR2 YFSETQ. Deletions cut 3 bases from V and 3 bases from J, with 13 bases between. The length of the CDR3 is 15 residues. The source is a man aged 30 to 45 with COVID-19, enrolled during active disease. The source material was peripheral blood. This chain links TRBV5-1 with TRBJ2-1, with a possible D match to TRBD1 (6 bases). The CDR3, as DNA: TGCGCCAGCAGCTCAACAGGGTTTGACTACAATGAGCAGTTCTTC. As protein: CASSSTGFDYNEQFF.